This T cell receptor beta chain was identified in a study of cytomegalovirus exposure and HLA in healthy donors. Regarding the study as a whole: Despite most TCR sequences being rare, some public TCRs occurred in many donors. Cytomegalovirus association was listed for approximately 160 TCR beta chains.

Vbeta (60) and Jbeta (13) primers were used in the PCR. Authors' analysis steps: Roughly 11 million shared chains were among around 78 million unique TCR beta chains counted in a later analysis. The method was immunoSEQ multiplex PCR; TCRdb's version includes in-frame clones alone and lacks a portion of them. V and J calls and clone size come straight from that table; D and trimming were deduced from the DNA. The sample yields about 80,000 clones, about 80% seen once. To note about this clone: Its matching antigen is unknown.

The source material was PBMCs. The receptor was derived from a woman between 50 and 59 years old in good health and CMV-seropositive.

In nucleotides, the CDR3 is TGTGCCAGCAGCTTAAATCCGACGGCTGGGCGTGAGCAGTTCTTC. Its protein is CASSLNPTAGREQFF. The V gene is TRBV11-1, the J gene TRBJ2-1; D unclear. Germline CDR1 and CDR2: SGHAT and FQDESV (reference sequence). The CDR3 spans 15 residues. Trimming pared 2 bases from V and 9 bases from J, leaving 17 bases between.